The clone carrying this T cell receptor (beta chain) was observed a handful of times. Its target is not known. Trimming took 5 bases from V and 4 from J, leaving 24 bases between them. Germline assignment: CDR1 SQVTM and CDR2 ANQGSEA. The CDR3 has 16 residues. This record comes from a study of healthy donors' naive CD4 and CD8 T cells. On the study more broadly: Donors, half of them female, were 20-25, 40-50 or 60-70 years old. All functional IMGT TCR alpha variants were covered by new primers.

Naive CD4+ cells were sorted as CD4+CD8-CD45RO-CD45RA+; naive CD8+ as CD8+CD4-CD45RA+CD27bright. TCR libraries were built from approximately 490 ng of total RNA by linear amplification. One entry per CDR3 protein, called by TCRdb with MiXCR from the reads. The table lists roughly 200,000 distinct CDR3 sequences, around 70% of them singletons. Points from the study as a whole: About 13% of CD4/CD8 propensity variance appeared explained by V, J and CDR3 charge.

The chain combines TRBV29-1 with TRBJ2-7; TRBD1 might be the D (5 bases). Sequences were obtained from naive CD4+ and CD8+ T cells sorted from blood, pooled from several donors. The TCR was taken from a pool of human donors in good health; the sample pools cells from several healthy donors. DNA for the CDR3: TGCAGCGTTTCCTACCCAAGGGGTACCGGCAAATACGAGCAGTACTTC. Amino acids: CSVSYPRGTGKYEQYF.